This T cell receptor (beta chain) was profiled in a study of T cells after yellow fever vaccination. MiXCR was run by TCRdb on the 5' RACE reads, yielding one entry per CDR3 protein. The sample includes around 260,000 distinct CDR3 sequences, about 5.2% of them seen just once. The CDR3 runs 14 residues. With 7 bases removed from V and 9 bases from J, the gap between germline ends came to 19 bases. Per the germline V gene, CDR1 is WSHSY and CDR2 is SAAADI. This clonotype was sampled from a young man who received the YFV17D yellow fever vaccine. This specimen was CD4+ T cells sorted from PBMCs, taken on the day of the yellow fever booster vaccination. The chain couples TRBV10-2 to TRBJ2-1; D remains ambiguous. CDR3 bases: TGCGCCAGCACCAGGCCGGGTTCCGTGGGTGAGCAGTTCTTC. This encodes CASTRPGSVGEQFF.